This T cell receptor (beta chain) was retrieved from a study of blood T cell repertoires in COVID-19. Overall study: The origin of the acute and convalescent COVID-19 samples was the United States, Italy and Spain. The cDNA or gDNA used as material had been derived from T cells, B-cell-depleted T cells, or PBMCs.

CDR1 is SGHAT, CDR2 FQNNGV, per germline. The CDR3 has 18 residues. V lost 5 bases and J lost 0; bases outside the gene matches: 11. As handled by the study authors: Nucleated cell counts were estimated from reference gene primer amplification. Measured with immunoSEQ multiplex PCR; TCRdb has only the in-frame clones, and not every one. For V, J and clone size, that table is used; D and trimming come from the DNA. The profile shows 53,000 or so clones, roughly 90% of them singletons. The chain carries TRBV11-2 and TRBJ2-4, with TRBD2 identical over 9 bases. The sequence came from a human donor in a cohort sampled during active COVID-19. The sequencing input was peripheral blood. The CDR3 region has the DNA TGTGCCAGCAGCCTGAAGTCTAGCGGGGTTAAAGCCAAAAACATTCAGTACTTC. Translating it yields CASSLKSSGVKAKNIQYF. Based on the CDR3 plus reference TRBV11-2 and TRBJ2-4, the full variable domain is EAGVAQSPRYKIIEKRQSVAFWCNPISGHATLYWYQQILGQGPKLLIQFQNNGVVDDSQLPKDRFSAERLKGVDSTLKIQPAKLEDSAVYLCASSLKSSGVKAKNIQYFGAGTRLSVL.